This entry is about one TCR beta chain. Germline CDR1 SEHNR, CDR2 FQNEAQ (reference sequence). V lost 5 bases and J 0 bases, leaving 14 bases between the germline ends. The CDR3 consists of 16 residues. The data originate from a study of sequential checkpoint blockade in melanoma. Treatment: randomized to nivolumab then ipilimumab (arm A) or the reverse (arm B). Sequenced by immunoSEQ multiplex PCR; TCRdb stores in-frame clones only, minus some. The sample yields under 45,000 clones, approximately 84% seen once. V usage is TRBV7-9 and J usage is TRBJ2-4; tentative D call: TRBD1 (6 bases). Sequenced material: CD8+ T cells sorted from blood (inferred from file names), taken from a patient given nivolumab and ipilimumab in sequence. The sequence was obtained from a human donor with melanoma. The CDR3 nucleotides read TGTGCCAGCAGCCCTACCGGACAGTTAGCCAAAAACATTCAGTACTTC. It encodes CASSPTGQLAKNIQYF.